This passage covers 23 T cell receptor beta chains from one sample sequenced in a study of identical twins. TCRdb itself ran the 5' RACE reads through MiXCR, one entry per CDR3 protein. The data show about 1.7 million distinct CDR3 sequences, about 30% seen once. Source material: cord blood. Receptor source: a newborn girl in good health.

Points on this clonotype: The junction and the germline gene differ at one end; a read error may be behind it. The rearrangement links TRBV6-2 or TRBV6-3 to TRBJ2-7; D gene ambiguous. This CDR3 contains 13 residues. Germline V lookup: CDR1 MNHEY, CDR2 SVGEGT. This CDR3 reads CAGSYVTSYEQYF. The CDR3 DNA reads TGTGCCGGCAGTTACGTAACCTCCTACGAGCAGTACTTC.

The chain has TRBV6-6 and TRBJ2-2; 7 bases agree with TRBD1. Germline V gene data show CDR1 as MNHNY and CDR2 as SVGAGI (reference sequence). After removal of 4 bases from V and 2 bases from J, the junction contained 4 bases not matched to a gene. The CDR3 extends over 15 amino acids. The CDR3 sequence: CASSSRDSNTGELFF. The CDR3 bases are TGTGCCAGCAGTTCCCGGGACAGCAACACCGGGGAGCTGTTTTTT.

A remark on this clonotype: The germline gene is not matched at one end of the junction; a read error may be the cause. The chain couples TRBV6-6 to TRBJ1-5; 7 bases line up with TRBD1. There are 15 residues in the CDR3. CDR1 is MNHNY, CDR2 SVGAGI, per germline (reference sequence). The CDR3 protein is CASSYWGQTHQPQHF. The DNA of the CDR3 is TGTGCCAGCAGCTACTGGGGACAGACCCATCAGCCCCAGCATTTT.

This clonotype was picked up a small number of times. The rearrangement joins TRBV5-1 to TRBJ1-2; 8 bases fit TRBD1. Germline V gives CDR1 SGHRS, CDR2 YFSETQ. CDR3 length equals 15 residues. Trimming cost V 2 bases and J 6 bases; bases outside gene matches: 9. The CDR3 spells CASSLRSRQGNGYTF. Here the CDR3 DNA reads TGCGCCAGCAGCTTACGGTCGAGACAGGGGAATGGCTACACCTTC.

V usage is TRBV3-1 and J usage is TRBJ2-7; D is unclear. From germline, CDR1 is LGHDT and CDR2 YNNKEL (reference sequence). The length of the CDR3 is 13 residues. Trimming pared 10 bases from V and 2 bases from J, leaving 15 bases between. The CDR3 DNA reads TGTGCCATCATCCCTACTAAGACCTACGAGCAGTACTTC. It translates to CAIIPTKTYEQYF.

The chain combines TRBV20-1 with TRBJ2-3; D might be TRBD2 (7 bases). V was cut by 3 bases and J by 3 bases, with 16 bases left in between. CDR3 length equals 15 residues. From germline, CDR1 is DFQATT and CDR2 SNEGSKA (reference sequence). The CDR3 here is CSARGSGGRTDTQYF. For the CDR3, the DNA is TGCAGTGCTAGGGGTTCGGGGGGCCGTACAGATACGCAGTATTTT.

This clonotype turned up a few times. The chain is built from TRBV6-2 or TRBV6-3 and TRBJ1-5; a weak D match, TRBD1 (5 bases). The CDR3 has 15 amino acids. Per the germline V gene, CDR1 is MNHEY and CDR2 is SVGEGT. V dropped 5 bases and J dropped 3 bases, with 14 bases sitting between them. The CDR3 nucleotides read TGTGCCAGCAGTCGCGTTAGGGGTTACAATCAGCCCCAGCATTTT. Encoded protein: CASSRVRGYNQPQHF.

Concerning this clonotype: This could be a read error, since a much larger clone is one nucleotide away. The chain links TRBV20-1 to TRBJ2-5; D is tentatively TRBD1 or TRBD2 (5 bases each). The DNA end lines up better with TRBJ2-7; the J call may be wrong. Germline lookup yields CDR1 DFQATT and CDR2 SNEGSKA (reference sequence). The length of the CDR3 is 13 residues. In DNA, the CDR3 is TGCAGTGCTAGAGATGGGGGTACCTACGAGCAGTACTTC. Encoded protein: CSARDGGTYEQYF.

The chain is built from TRBV6-6 and TRBJ1-1; 8 bases are shared with TRBD1. Germline V gives CDR1 MNHNY, CDR2 SVGAGI (reference sequence). The CDR3 has 16 amino acids. The trim removed 3 bases at V and 5 bases at J, leaving 11 bases unmatched. CDR3 bases: TGTGCCAGCAGTTATAGTCCTACGACAGGGGCGACTGAAGCTTTCTTT. It is translated as CASSYSPTTGATEAFF.

This clonotype was observed a single time. This chain uses TRBV6-1 with TRBJ1-5; D might be TRBD1 (5 bases). V was trimmed by 6 bases and J by 3 bases, leaving 21 bases between them. In germline, CDR1 is MNHNS, CDR2 SASEGT. The CDR3 has 17 residues. The CDR3 region is CASRRTATVKTNQPQHF. As DNA, the CDR3 is TGTGCCAGCAGGAGAACAGCGACAGTTAAAACCAATCAGCCCCAGCATTTT.

A few counts support this clonotype. J is TRBJ2-5 and V is TRBV3-1, with D perhaps TRBD2 (7 bases). Germline CDR1 LGHDT, CDR2 YNNKEL (reference sequence). The CDR3 length is 15 residues. V was shortened by 4 bases and J by 4 bases, with 16 bases between the two germline ends. The CDR3 bases are TGTGCCAGCAGCCCCAGAGGGGGGGTGGGAGAGACCCAGTACTTC. Its protein is CASSPRGGVGETQYF.

This rearrangement joins TRBV20-1 to TRBJ1-2; D perhaps matches TRBD1 (6 bases). The CDR3 loop spans 13 amino acids. Germline CDR1 DFQATT, CDR2 SNEGSKA (reference sequence). Trimming took 8 bases from V and 3 from J, leaving 16 bases between them. The CDR3 DNA sequence: TGCAGTCCCTTCGAGGGACACTACTATGGCTACACCTTC. This gives the protein CSPFEGHYYGYTF.

This clonotype occurred a few times. As DNA, the CDR3 is TGTGCCAGCAGGACAGCGGTCCAAGAGACCCAGTACTTC. As protein: CASRTAVQETQYF. The genes are TRBV21-1 and TRBJ2-5. TRBV21-1 is described as a pseudogene. This CDR3 is 13 amino acids long.

The CDR3 nucleotides are TGTGCCAGCAGCGTTCGGTTTTGGGGTGTAGCGGGAGGAGGCAATGAGCAGTACTTC. Protein sequence: CASSVRFWGVAGGGNEQYF. The gene calls are TRBV9 and TRBJ2-5, with 10 bases aligning to TRBD2. This CDR3 contains 19 residues. CDR1 and CDR2 from the germline V gene are SGDLS and YYNGEE. Germline trimming cut 2 bases from V and 11 bases from J; bases unmatched to any gene: 24. Complete variable domain (other parts from reference TRBV9 and TRBJ2-5): DSGVTQTPKHLITATGQRVTLRCSPRSGDLSVYWYQQSLDQGLQFLIQYYNGEERAKGNILERFSAQQFPDLHSELNLSSLELGDSALYFCASSVRFWGVAGGGNEQYFGPGTRLLVL.

The CDR3 DNA sequence: TGTGCCAGCAGTGAAGCACCGGGACAGGAGTATGGCTACACCTTC. Translation gives CASSEAPGQEYGYTF. The V and J genes are TRBV6-1 and TRBJ1-2; 8 bases match TRBD1. Per the germline V gene, CDR1 is MNHNS and CDR2 is SASEGT. There are 15 residues in the CDR3. V shed 0 bases and J 5 bases; nucleotides not matched to a gene: 5.

There are a few counts of this clonotype. The chain employs TRBV6-6 and TRBJ2-1, with D perhaps matching TRBD2 (6 bases). The ends were cut back, 5 bases at V and 8 bases at J, with 19 bases in the middle. CDR1 MNHNY and CDR2 SVGAGI come from the germline V gene (reference sequence). CDR3 length: 15 residues. The CDR3: CASSRPPASGDEQFF. DNA of the CDR3: TGTGCCAGCAGTCGCCCGCCCGCTTCGGGGGATGAGCAGTTCTTC.

This clonotype occurred a few times. The chain is built from TRBV6-5 and TRBJ2-5; D tentatively reads TRBD1 or TRBD2 (6 bases each). This CDR3 has 14 amino acids. Germline loops: CDR1 MNHEY, CDR2 SVGAGI. The V end lost 6 bases, the J end lost 11 bases, and 22 bases lay between the germline ends. The CDR3 reads CASSQGTGNNEQYF. The CDR3 bases are TGTGCCAGCAGCCAGGGGACTGGTAACAATGAGCAGTACTTC.

This clonotype has at least ten counts. The chain uses TRBV29-1 and TRBJ2-7, with TRBD2 matching 9 bases. Germline V gives CDR1 SQVTM, CDR2 ANQGSEA. CDR3 length: 13 residues. V lost 2 bases to trimming and J lost 3 bases; unmatched junction nucleotides: 2. CDR3 protein: CSVEPREGYEQYF. CDR3 DNA: TGCAGCGTTGAACCGCGGGAGGGCTACGAGCAGTACTTC.

This clonotype was recorded a few times. The chain recombines TRBV12-3 or TRBV12-4 with TRBJ2-7, with D possibly called TRBD1 or TRBD2 (6 bases each). V was pared by 2 bases and J by 0 bases, with 11 bases between. The CDR3 has 15 amino acids. CDR3 sequence (DNA): TGTGCCAGCAGTTTAATGGCGGGACACTCCTACGAGCAGTACTTC. This gives the protein CASSLMAGHSYEQYF.

This chain joins TRBV21-1 and TRBJ2-5; TRBD1 was called by the table and not checked on the DNA. TRBV21-1 is termed a pseudogene. The CDR3 consists of 16 residues. The chain's CDR3 is CASSKARGYWGETQYF. The CDR3 coding sequence is TGTGCCAGCAGCAAAGCGCGGGGGTATTGGGGGGAGACCCAGTACTTC.

For the CDR3, the DNA is TGTGCCAGCAGTTTAGGGGGGCTGAGGCAGCCCCAGCATTTT. As protein: CASSLGGLRQPQHF. The chain uses TRBV27 and TRBJ1-5, with D tentatively TRBD1 (6 bases). CDR3 length: 14 residues. Trimming pared 2 bases from V and 7 bases from J, leaving 12 bases between. The germline V gene has CDR1 MNHEY and CDR2 SMNVEV (reference sequence).

This clonotype appeared a few times. The chain carries TRBV27 and TRBJ2-1; 8 nucleotides match TRBD2. Per the germline V gene, CDR1 is MNHEY and CDR2 is SMNVEV (reference sequence). The V segment lost 7 bases and the J segment 4 bases; nucleotides outside the gene matches: 9. CDR3 length: 15 amino acids. CDR3 sequence reads: CASTLSLAAYNEQFF. The CDR3 DNA reads TGTGCCAGCACCCTATCACTAGCGGCATACAATGAGCAGTTCTTC.

This clonotype was seen a handful of times. The rearrangement joins TRBV7-2 to TRBJ2-5, with D possibly being TRBD1 (5 bases). The V gene lost 5 bases and the J gene lost 1 base, with 14 bases spanning the gap. CDR1 and CDR2 (germline): SGHTA, FQGNSA. The CDR3 sequence is 15 residues long. DNA for the CDR3: TGTGCCAGCAGCGCCTCTATGGGGCTCCAAGAGACCCAGTACTTC. Protein sequence: CASSASMGLQETQYF. The full variable domain, in which reference TRBV7-2 and TRBJ2-5 provide the parts outside the CDR3, is GAGVSQSPSNKVTEKGKDVELRCDPISGHTALYWYRQSLGQGLEFLIYFQGNSAPDKSGLPSDRFSAERTGGSVSTLTIQRTQQEDSAVYLCASSASMGLQETQYFGPGTRLLVL.